This T cell receptor (beta chain) was documented in a study of T cell responses to AZD1222 COVID-19 vaccine. V gave up 0 bases and J gave up 0 bases, with 9 bases separating them. This CDR3 has 15 residues. Germline V gene lookup returns CDR1 ENHRY and CDR2 SYGVKD. Some clones are missing from TCRdb's copy, which holds only in-frame ones; the method was immunoSEQ multiplex PCR. The profile shows tens of thousands of clones, 75% to 90% of them singletons. The sample was peripheral blood, taken on day 0 of AZD1222 vaccination. The source is an adult in good health. This chain connects TRBV10-3 to TRBJ2-7; D is uncertain. CDR3 protein: CAISESGRISYEQYF. The CDR3 DNA is TGTGCCATCAGTGAGTCTGGAAGGATCTCCTACGAGCAGTACTTC.